These 23 T cell receptor beta chains were sequenced from one sample in a study of Tregs in tolerant kidney transplant recipients. Measured with immunoSEQ multiplex PCR; TCRdb has only the in-frame clones, and not every one. The sample has fewer than 95,000 clones, approximately 93% seen once; the top ten hold roughly 1.7%. Related graft donors supplied nonmyeloablative bone marrow transplants, and mixed chimerism was transient. The material sequenced was CD4+ T cells from blood (PBMCs), taken 12 months after the transplant. These receptors were collected from a human patient who received a combined kidney and bone marrow transplant. The graft donor may have given rise to some T cells.

The chain employs TRBV9 and TRBJ2-1; perhaps TRBD2 as D (5 bases). Trimming took off 0 bases at V and 9 bases at J, with 13 bases between the two ends. In germline, CDR1 is SGDLS, CDR2 YYNGEE. This CDR3 contains 14 residues. The CDR3 sequence is CASSVELVEGEQFF. In DNA form, the CDR3 reads TGTGCCAGCAGCGTAGAACTAGTTGAAGGTGAGCAGTTCTTC.

The genes are TRBV5-1 and TRBJ1-2; a possible D gene is TRBD1 (6 bases). The CDR3 consists of 14 residues. Trimming removed 4 bases from V and 5 bases from J, with 15 bases in between. Germline V gene lookup returns CDR1 SGHRS and CDR2 YFSETQ. The CDR3 sequence: CASSPRTDLYGYTF. CDR3 nucleotide sequence: TGCGCCAGCAGCCCCCGGACAGACTTATATGGCTACACCTTC.

The chain links TRBV7-9 to TRBJ1-2; 12 nucleotides align to TRBD1. Germline CDR1 reads SEHNR; CDR2 reads FQNEAQ (reference sequence). V dropped 5 bases and J dropped 6; count of bases not matched to a gene: 10. This CDR3 region has 16 residues. This CDR3 is CASSQNRDRGRHGYTF. The CDR3 DNA is TGTGCCAGCAGCCAGAACCGGGACAGGGGGCGGCATGGCTACACCTTC.

The rearrangement uses TRBV11-3 and TRBJ1-1, with unresolved D. Deletions cut 2 bases from V and 1 base from J, with 11 bases between. The CDR3 is 15 residues long. Germline assignment: CDR1 SGHNT and CDR2 YENEEA. CDR3 in DNA: TGTGCCAGCAGCTTAAGTAAAGCCACGAACACTGAAGCTTTCTTT. It codes for CASSLSKATNTEAFF.

This clone was observed once. The chain links TRBV19 to TRBJ2-7, with TRBD1 as a possible D gene (5 bases). Trimming cost V 5 bases and J 0 bases, with 11 bases left between them. Germline V gene sequence: CDR1 LNHDA, CDR2 SQIVND (reference sequence). The CDR3 runs to 14 residues. CDR3 protein: CASSPRVISYEQYF. In DNA, the CDR3 is TGTGCCAGTAGTCCCAGGGTAATCTCCTACGAGCAGTACTTC.

The chain has TRBV4-2 and TRBJ2-2; TRBD1 matches at 9 bases. J gave up 3 bases and V 0 bases, and 8 bases lay outside the gene matches. The germline V gene encodes CDR1 LGHNA and CDR2 YNFKEQ. The CDR3 runs 18 residues. In DNA, the CDR3 is TGTGCCAGCAGCCAAGATCGAGGACAGGGGTGGTACACCGGGGAGCTGTTTTTT. It translates to CASSQDRGQGWYTGELFF.

V is TRBV2 and J is TRBJ2-2; D perhaps matches TRBD1 (6 bases). Germline CDR1 and CDR2: SNHLY and FYNNEI. This CDR3 comprises 14 residues. V was trimmed by 6 bases and J by 3 bases, leaving 11 bases between them. CDR3 sequence reads: CASRDTGYTGELFF. The CDR3 nucleotides are TGTGCCAGCAGGGACACAGGGTACACCGGGGAGCTGTTTTTT.

The chain uses TRBV7-9 and TRBJ2-5; D is perhaps TRBD1 (6 bases). Germline lookup yields CDR1 SEHNR and CDR2 FQNEAQ (reference sequence). The CDR3 sequence is 11 residues long. The V end was cut by 10 bases, the J end by 5 bases, with 11 bases between. This CDR3 reads CATQGWETQYF. The DNA for the CDR3 is TGTGCCACACAGGGTTGGGAGACCCAGTACTTC.

This rearrangement joins TRBV4-3 to TRBJ2-5; 7 bases agree with TRBD1. The trim removed 0 bases at V and 4 bases at J, leaving 5 bases unmatched. Germline assignment: CDR1 LGHNA and CDR2 YSLEER. This CDR3 comprises 15 residues. In DNA, the CDR3 is TGCGCCAGCAGCCAAGATTTCGGGACAGCAGAGACCCAGTACTTC. Amino acid sequence: CASSQDFGTAETQYF.

The genes are TRBV25-1 and TRBJ2-5; 9 nucleotides agree with TRBD2. V shed 3 bases and J 0 bases; nucleotides not matched to a gene: 11. The CDR3 has 18 amino acids. The germline V gene encodes CDR1 MGHDK and CDR2 SYGVNS. Here the CDR3 reads CASSELGLAGLYQETQYF. The CDR3 DNA follows: TGTGCCAGCAGTGAGCTGGGGCTAGCGGGGCTATACCAAGAGACCCAGTACTTC.

V gene TRBV19 combines with J gene TRBJ2-2; no definite D call. There are 14 residues in the CDR3. Trimming left V 6 bases short and J 4 bases short, with 12 bases between. CDR1 is LNHDA and CDR2 is SQIVND in the germline V gene (reference sequence). Here the CDR3 DNA reads TGTGCCAGTAGACCTGCCTCGCGCACCGGGGAGCTGTTTTTT. It translates to CASRPASRTGELFF.

This clone was picked up one time. The genes are TRBV27 and TRBJ2-7, with 8 bases identical to TRBD1. CDR1 is MNHEY and CDR2 is SMNVEV in the germline V gene (reference sequence). The J segment lost 4 bases and the V segment lost 3 bases, leaving 8 bases of the junction unmatched. This CDR3 is 15 amino acids long. As DNA, the CDR3 is TGTGCCAGCAGTTTCGTAGGACAGGGTCCGTACGAGCAGTACTTC. It yields the protein CASSFVGQGPYEQYF.

V gene TRBV25-1 combines with J gene TRBJ2-1; maybe TRBD1 (5 bases). Trimming removed 5 bases from V and 10 bases from J, with 15 bases in between. This CDR3 has 13 residues. Germline CDR1 reads MGHDK; CDR2 reads SYGVNS. Written as DNA, the CDR3 is TGTGCCAGCAGTTGGGGCAGTACGAAGGAGCAGTTCTTC. Its translation: CASSWGSTKEQFF.

This chain links TRBV11-3 with TRBJ2-3, with TRBD2 matching 12 bases. From germline, CDR1 is SGHNT and CDR2 YENEEA. V was pared by 5 bases and J by 0 bases, with 3 bases of the junction left unmatched. The CDR3 spans 16 residues. CDR3: CASSLGLAGSTDTQYF. CDR3 nucleotide sequence: TGTGCCAGCAGCCTCGGACTAGCGGGAAGCACAGATACGCAGTATTTT.

V is TRBV9 and J is TRBJ2-7; 7 bases match TRBD2. The CDR3 covers 17 residues. The germline CDR1 and CDR2 sequences are SGDLS and YYNGEE. V shed 0 bases and J 1 base; nucleotides not matched to a gene: 10. CDR3 sequence reads: CASSVGGREFISYEQYF. CDR3 in DNA: TGTGCCAGCAGCGTAGGAGGGCGGGAGTTTATTTCCTACGAGCAGTACTTC. The full variable domain, its missing parts supplied by reference TRBV9 and TRBJ2-7, is DSGVTQTPKHLITATGQRVTLRCSPRSGDLSVYWYQQSLDQGLQFLIQYYNGEERAKGNILERFSAQQFPDLHSELNLSSLELGDSALYFCASSVGGREFISYEQYFGPGTRLTVT.

This clone was detected a few times. The V call is TRBV28, the J call TRBJ1-3; possible D gene TRBD1, 6 bases. Germline V gives CDR1 MDHEN, CDR2 SYDVKM. The CDR3 loop spans 14 amino acids. V was cut by 8 bases and J by 0 bases, with 11 bases left in between. Here the CDR3 DNA reads TGTGCCAGCCACGAACAGGGCTCTGGAAACACCATATATTTT. Translated, it gives CASHEQGSGNTIYF.

This rearrangement joins TRBV28 to TRBJ2-7; 8 bases fit TRBD2. Trimming cost V 3 bases and J 1 base; bases outside gene matches: 2. The CDR3 runs 14 residues. CDR1 MDHEN and CDR2 SYDVKM come from the germline V gene. The CDR3 DNA reads as TGTGCCAGCAGTTTCGGGGGGGGTTCCTACGAGCAGTACTTC. It yields the protein CASSFGGGSYEQYF. Drawing the rest from reference TRBV28 and TRBJ2-7, the complete variable domain is DVKVTQSSRYLVKRTGEKVFLECVQDMDHENMFWYRQDPGLGLRLIYFSYDVKMKEKGDIPEGYSVSREKKERFSLILESASTNQTSMYLCASSFGGGSYEQYFGPGTRLTVT.

The genes are TRBV11-2 and TRBJ2-7; 7 bases fit TRBD1. CDR1 SGHAT and CDR2 FQNNGV come from the germline V gene. The CDR3 extends over 15 amino acids. V trimming: 5 bases; J trimming: 2 bases; junction bases outside the gene matches: 9. CDR3 sequence reads: CASSATGPLTYEQYF. The CDR3 DNA is TGTGCCAGCAGCGCGACAGGGCCCTTAACCTACGAGCAGTACTTC.

This rearrangement joins TRBV6-5 to TRBJ1-5, with no clear D. CDR1 MNHEY and CDR2 SVGAGI come from the germline V gene. CDR3 size: 14 residues. V dropped 2 bases and J dropped 5 bases, with 10 bases sitting between them. As DNA, the CDR3 is TGTGCCAGCAGTTACAGAGGTACCGATCAGCCCCAGCATTTT. Its translation is CASSYRGTDQPQHF.

This sequence joins TRBV19 and TRBJ1-2, with 8 bases fitting TRBD1. V gave up 5 bases and J gave up 5 bases; unmatched junction bases: 7. Germline-derived CDR1 and CDR2 are LNHDA and SQIVND (reference sequence). CDR3 length equals 14 residues. The DNA for the CDR3 is TGTGCCAGTAGTCCCCAGACAGGGGAATATGGCTACACCTTC. It is translated as CASSPQTGEYGYTF.

The J gene is TRBJ2-7, the V gene TRBV29-1; 12 bases match TRBD1. Germline V gene sequence: CDR1 SQVTM, CDR2 ANQGSEA. This CDR3 comprises 14 residues. Trimming removed 3 bases from V and 5 bases from J; junction bases left unmatched: 5. The CDR3 is CSVEGGQGADEQYF. In DNA, the CDR3 is TGCAGCGTTGAGGGGGGACAGGGGGCAGACGAGCAGTACTTC.

The V call is TRBV10-2, the J call TRBJ2-7, with a tentative D call TRBD1 (5 bases). CDR1 and CDR2 (germline): WSHSY, SAAADI. The V gene lost 0 bases and the J gene lost 2 bases, with 8 bases spanning the gap. The CDR3 totals 14 residues. CDR3 sequence (DNA): TGCGCCAGCAGTGAGTCGGGGCAGCCCTACGAGCAGTACTTC. Protein sequence: CASSESGQPYEQYF.

The rearrangement links TRBV7-3 to TRBJ2-1, with 7 bases matching TRBD2. Per germline, CDR1 SGHTA and CDR2 FQGTGA. The CDR3 consists of 15 residues. Germline trimming cut 5 bases from V and 6 bases from J; bases unmatched to any gene: 10. The CDR3 loop is CASSPERGGSNEQFF. CDR3 nucleotides: TGTGCCAGCAGCCCAGAGCGGGGAGGTAGCAATGAGCAGTTCTTC.